This T cell receptor (beta chain) is drawn from a study of T cell responses to AZD1222 COVID-19 vaccine. As for the study in general: Whether given at about 4 or about 12 weeks, second doses were pooled. The study, taken as a whole, reports: Of spike-specific TCRs, nearly half reportedly target regions left unmutated in variants. At study baseline, merely a handful of AZD1222 recipients were seropositive.

The method was immunoSEQ multiplex PCR; TCRdb's version includes in-frame clones alone and lacks a portion of them. The data contain around 69,000 clones, about 88% of them seen just once; the ten biggest clones take up approximately 10%. About this clone itself: Its target is not known.

The CDR3 loop spans 12 amino acids. Trimming removed 2 bases at V and 5 bases at J, with 7 bases between. Germline V gene data show CDR1 as SGHRS and CDR2 as YFSETQ. The specimen was peripheral blood, collected on day 0 of AZD1222 vaccination. This sequence originates from an adult in good health. The gene calls are TRBV5-1 and TRBJ1-2, with TRBD1 as a possible D gene (6 bases). The CDR3 sequence: CASSFQGYGYTF. The CDR3 DNA sequence: TGCGCCAGCAGCTTCCAGGGGTATGGCTACACCTTC.